Listed below are T cell receptor beta chains from one sample, sequenced in a study of patients and donors after allogeneic stem cell transplantation. TCRdb re-derived calls from the RT-PCR reads in MiXCR, one entry per CDR3 protein. The profile shows about a million distinct CDR3 sequences, 15% to 20% of them singletons. The specimen was blood, either unsorted or a sorted T cell fraction (not recorded which). These TCRs come from a human donor who was either an allogeneic HSCT recipient or a stem cell or donor lymphocyte infusion donor (not recorded which). It is not recorded whose cells these are; they may come from a transplant donor. Each CDR3 is given with its conserved first and last residue. Each record gives: J gene, clone size, V gene, D gene, CDR3 length, CDR3 DNA, CDR3 protein. D genes are given only for firm matches. Clone size is given for some rows only: seen once, a few or many times, or a class if the clone is expanded.

j_call: TRBJ1-2
clone_size: few
v_call: TRBV24-1
d_call: -
cdr3_length: 14
cdr3_nt: TGTGCCACCAGTGATTGGCGGGGACTGGATGGCTACACCTTC
cdr3_aa: CATSDWRGLDGYTF

j_call: TRBJ1-5
clone_size: -
v_call: TRBV6-1
d_call: -
cdr3_length: 14
cdr3_nt: TGTGCCAGCAGTGACCGGAATAGCAATCAGCCCCAGCATTTT
cdr3_aa: CASSDRNSNQPQHF

j_call: TRBJ2-2
clone_size: -
v_call: TRBV11-2
d_call: -
cdr3_length: 15
cdr3_nt: TGTGCCAGCAGATCAGGGGGGAGAAACACCGGGGAGCTGTTTTTT
cdr3_aa: CASRSGGRNTGELFF

j_call: TRBJ2-1
clone_size: few
v_call: TRBV7-7
d_call: -
cdr3_length: 16
cdr3_nt: TGTGCCAGCAGCCCCCTCGGCGGGCAGGGGTACAATGAGCAGTTCTTC
cdr3_aa: CASSPLGGQGYNEQFF

j_call: TRBJ2-7
clone_size: -
v_call: TRBV5-1
d_call: -
cdr3_length: 13
cdr3_nt: TGCGCCAGCAGCTTGCCCAGTTTCTACGAGCAGTACTTC
cdr3_aa: CASSLPSFYEQYF

j_call: TRBJ2-4
clone_size: -
v_call: TRBV9
d_call: -
cdr3_length: 12
cdr3_nt: TGTGCCAGCAGCGGCCTGGGGAACATTCAGTACTTC
cdr3_aa: CASSGLGNIQYF

j_call: TRBJ2-3
clone_size: -
v_call: TRBV24-1
d_call: -
cdr3_length: 13
cdr3_nt: TGTGCCACCAGTGGCAGGGCCGCAGATACGCAGTATTTT
cdr3_aa: CATSGRAADTQYF

j_call: TRBJ2-3
clone_size: few
v_call: TRBV4-3
d_call: TRBD2
cdr3_length: 15
cdr3_nt: TGCGCCAGCAGCCGGGAGGGCCTTGGCACAGATACGCAGTATTTT
cdr3_aa: CASSREGLGTDTQYF

j_call: TRBJ1-1
clone_size: many
v_call: TRBV12-3/TRBV12-4
d_call: -
cdr3_length: 15
cdr3_nt: TGTGCCAGCAGTTTGTCGGGTACCGCCGGCATTGAAGCTTTCTTT
cdr3_aa: CASSLSGTAGIEAFF

j_call: TRBJ2-1
clone_size: -
v_call: TRBV7-3
d_call: -
cdr3_length: 13
cdr3_nt: TGTGCCAGCAGCTCCGCCCCCCGCAATGAGCAGTTCTTC
cdr3_aa: CASSSAPRNEQFF

j_call: TRBJ1-2
clone_size: -
v_call: TRBV7-9
d_call: -
cdr3_length: 13
cdr3_nt: TGTGCCAGCAGCCGAATCCTCCGTGATAGCTACACCTTC
cdr3_aa: CASSRILRDSYTF

j_call: TRBJ1-1
clone_size: few
v_call: TRBV5-6
d_call: -
cdr3_length: 13
cdr3_nt: TGTGCCAGCAGCCAAATTGTGGGACGGGGAGCTTTCTTT
cdr3_aa: CASSQIVGRGAFF

j_call: TRBJ1-3
clone_size: few
v_call: TRBV5-5
d_call: TRBD1
cdr3_length: 18
cdr3_nt: TGTGCCAGCAGCTCCTTCGCGGGGACAGTCCACTCTGGAAACACCATATATTTT
cdr3_aa: CASSSFAGTVHSGNTIYF

j_call: TRBJ1-4
clone_size: -
v_call: TRBV25-1
d_call: -
cdr3_length: 15
cdr3_nt: TGTGCCAGCAGTGAATCCGGGCCAACTAATGAAAAACTGTTTTTT
cdr3_aa: CASSESGPTNEKLFF

j_call: TRBJ1-1
clone_size: many
v_call: TRBV7-9
d_call: -
cdr3_length: 10
cdr3_nt: TGTGCCAGCAGCCCAACTGAAGCTTTCTTT
cdr3_aa: CASSPTEAFF

j_call: TRBJ1-5
clone_size: -
v_call: TRBV19
d_call: TRBD1
cdr3_length: 15
cdr3_nt: TGTGCCAGCGGCGACAGGGCTTATAGCAATCAGCCCCAGCATTTT
cdr3_aa: CASGDRAYSNQPQHF

j_call: TRBJ2-3
clone_size: -
v_call: TRBV9
d_call: TRBD2
cdr3_length: 17
cdr3_nt: TGTGCCAGCAGCGCCCAGAGGGAGACTAGCGGGAGAAATACGCAGTATTTT
cdr3_aa: CASSAQRETSGRNTQYF

j_call: TRBJ1-1
clone_size: few
v_call: TRBV5-1
d_call: TRBD1
cdr3_length: 16
cdr3_nt: TGCGCCAGCAGCTCGGGACAGAACCATGGGAACACTGAAGCTTTCTTT
cdr3_aa: CASSSGQNHGNTEAFF

j_call: TRBJ2-7
clone_size: once
v_call: TRBV3-1
d_call: TRBD2
cdr3_length: 15
cdr3_nt: TGTGCCAGCAGCCCCCTAGCGGGGGGGCCGGAGGAGCAGTACTTC
cdr3_aa: CASSPLAGGPEEQYF

j_call: TRBJ2-5
clone_size: -
v_call: TRBV20-1
d_call: TRBD1
cdr3_length: 15
cdr3_nt: TGCAGTGCTAGAAATGGGACAGGGGCGGCAAAGACCCAGTACTTC
cdr3_aa: CSARNGTGAAKTQYF

j_call: TRBJ2-3
clone_size: few
v_call: TRBV20-1
d_call: TRBD2
cdr3_length: 16
cdr3_nt: TGCAGTGCTAGTGGGCAGGGAGCGGGGGGCACAGATACGCAGTATTTT
cdr3_aa: CSASGQGAGGTDTQYF

j_call: TRBJ2-1
clone_size: -
v_call: TRBV7-3
d_call: TRBD2
cdr3_length: 18
cdr3_nt: TGTGCCAGCAGCTTCGCTATGTCAAGCGGGAGCTCCTACAATGAGCAGTTCTTC
cdr3_aa: CASSFAMSSGSSYNEQFF

j_call: TRBJ1-1
clone_size: few
v_call: TRBV20-1
d_call: TRBD1
cdr3_length: 14
cdr3_nt: TGCAGTGCTACACTACCGGGACAGGGCCCTGAAGCTTTCTTT
cdr3_aa: CSATLPGQGPEAFF

j_call: TRBJ2-7
clone_size: few
v_call: TRBV5-1
d_call: TRBD2
cdr3_length: 15
cdr3_nt: TGCGCCAGCAGCTTCTCCAGCGGGAGGATCGACGAGCAGTACTTC
cdr3_aa: CASSFSSGRIDEQYF

j_call: TRBJ2-5
clone_size: -
v_call: TRBV5-5
d_call: -
cdr3_length: 15
cdr3_nt: TGTGCCAGCAGCTTGGGCGTAGCGAGGCAAGAGACCCAGTACTTC
cdr3_aa: CASSLGVARQETQYF

j_call: TRBJ2-2
clone_size: -
v_call: TRBV5-1
d_call: -
cdr3_length: 12
cdr3_nt: TGCGCCAGCAATCTCCAGGGCGGGGAGCTGTTTTTT
cdr3_aa: CASNLQGGELFF

j_call: TRBJ1-1
clone_size: few
v_call: TRBV6-5
d_call: -
cdr3_length: 15
cdr3_nt: TGTGCCAGCAGTTACCGAGGCGCTATGAACACTGAAGCTTTCTTT
cdr3_aa: CASSYRGAMNTEAFF

j_call: TRBJ2-1
clone_size: few
v_call: TRBV3-1
d_call: -
cdr3_length: 16
cdr3_nt: TGTGCCAGCAGGAGGCGAATCCGGGACAACTACAATGAGCAGTTCTTC
cdr3_aa: CASRRRIRDNYNEQFF

j_call: TRBJ2-3
clone_size: -
v_call: TRBV19
d_call: -
cdr3_length: 17
cdr3_nt: TGTGCCAGTAGTATTATGCTGGAACCTACAGGGTCAGATACGCAGTATTTT
cdr3_aa: CASSIMLEPTGSDTQYF

j_call: TRBJ2-1
clone_size: few
v_call: TRBV29-1
d_call: -
cdr3_length: 14
cdr3_nt: TGCAGCGTTGAGAGCGGAAAGCCCTACAATGAGCAGTTCTTC
cdr3_aa: CSVESGKPYNEQFF

j_call: TRBJ2-7
clone_size: -
v_call: TRBV20-1
d_call: -
cdr3_length: 13
cdr3_nt: TGCAGTGCTAGAGACTTGACAGTGTACGAGCAGTACTTC
cdr3_aa: CSARDLTVYEQYF

j_call: TRBJ2-1
clone_size: -
v_call: TRBV10-3
d_call: -
cdr3_length: 11
cdr3_nt: TGTGCCATCATGGGAAGTAATGAGCAGTTCTTC
cdr3_aa: CAIMGSNEQFF

j_call: TRBJ1-1
clone_size: -
v_call: TRBV4-3
d_call: -
cdr3_length: 15
cdr3_nt: TGCGCCAGCAGCCAATACTGGGAGGGCGGAACTGAAGCTTTCTTT
cdr3_aa: CASSQYWEGGTEAFF

j_call: TRBJ1-6
clone_size: few
v_call: TRBV15
d_call: -
cdr3_length: 14
cdr3_nt: TGTGCCACCAGCTCTGCAGGGTATAATTCACCCCTCCACTTT
cdr3_aa: CATSSAGYNSPLHF

j_call: TRBJ2-6
clone_size: few
v_call: TRBV7-9
d_call: TRBD1
cdr3_length: 17
cdr3_nt: TGTGCCAGCAGCCGAGGACAGGGGGCCATTGGGGCCAACGTCCTGACTTTC
cdr3_aa: CASSRGQGAIGANVLTF

j_call: TRBJ1-6
clone_size: few
v_call: TRBV20-1
d_call: -
cdr3_length: 15
cdr3_nt: TGCAGTGCTAGAGTTCATAAGGGATATAATTCACCCCTCCACTTT
cdr3_aa: CSARVHKGYNSPLHF

j_call: TRBJ1-2
clone_size: -
v_call: TRBV4-3
d_call: -
cdr3_length: 13
cdr3_nt: TGCGCCAGCACCCCCGGTCTCTCGGAGGGCTACACCTTC
cdr3_aa: CASTPGLSEGYTF

j_call: TRBJ2-2
clone_size: -
v_call: TRBV5-1
d_call: TRBD2
cdr3_length: 16
cdr3_nt: TGCGCCAGCAGCCACGGGGGGACGTACCACACCGGGGAGCTGTTTTTT
cdr3_aa: CASSHGGTYHTGELFF

j_call: TRBJ2-1
clone_size: many
v_call: TRBV5-1
d_call: -
cdr3_length: 14
cdr3_nt: TGCGCCAGCAGCTTGTATCCAGGGAACAATGAGCAGTTCTTC
cdr3_aa: CASSLYPGNNEQFF

j_call: TRBJ1-2
clone_size: few
v_call: TRBV27
d_call: -
cdr3_length: 12
cdr3_nt: TGTGCCAGCAGTGATGGGGGCAGAGGAAACACCTTC
cdr3_aa: CASSDGGRGNTF

j_call: TRBJ2-7
clone_size: few
v_call: TRBV9
d_call: -
cdr3_length: 14
cdr3_nt: TGTGCCAGCAGCGTAGAACCTACGCCCCACGAGCAGTACTTC
cdr3_aa: CASSVEPTPHEQYF

j_call: TRBJ1-6
clone_size: -
v_call: TRBV2
d_call: TRBD1
cdr3_length: 18
cdr3_nt: TGTGCCAGCAGTGTAGCTTGGGACAGCAGCTCCTATAATTCACCCCTCCACTTT
cdr3_aa: CASSVAWDSSSYNSPLHF

j_call: TRBJ2-3
clone_size: -
v_call: TRBV29-1
d_call: -
cdr3_length: 15
cdr3_nt: TGCAGCGTTGAAGGGAATGGAGGACCCACAGATACGCAGTATTTT
cdr3_aa: CSVEGNGGPTDTQYF

j_call: TRBJ2-1
clone_size: -
v_call: TRBV7-6
d_call: -
cdr3_length: 15
cdr3_nt: TGTGCCAGCAGCTTAGCCCACAGCTCTGACAATGAGCAGTTCTTC
cdr3_aa: CASSLAHSSDNEQFF

j_call: TRBJ1-2
clone_size: few
v_call: TRBV29-1
d_call: -
cdr3_length: 12
cdr3_nt: TGCAGCGTTGAGGAAAGGGTCCTCCCCTACACCTTC
cdr3_aa: CSVEERVLPYTF

j_call: TRBJ1-2
clone_size: -
v_call: TRBV6-2/TRBV6-3
d_call: -
cdr3_length: 12
cdr3_nt: TGTGCCACCGCGCCGACCGTCTATGGCTACACCTTC
cdr3_aa: CATAPTVYGYTF

j_call: TRBJ2-1
clone_size: -
v_call: TRBV3-1
d_call: -
cdr3_length: 15
cdr3_nt: TGTGCCAGCAGCCAACGGGGGGCGGGTCAGAATGAGCAGTTCTTC
cdr3_aa: CASSQRGAGQNEQFF

j_call: TRBJ1-1
clone_size: -
v_call: TRBV4-1
d_call: -
cdr3_length: 15
cdr3_nt: TGCGCCAGCAGCCAAGAAATAGCAGGGAACACTGAAGCTTTCTTT
cdr3_aa: CASSQEIAGNTEAFF

j_call: TRBJ2-7
clone_size: few
v_call: TRBV5-1
d_call: -
cdr3_length: 12
cdr3_nt: TGTGCCAGCTCACCACCGGCTGGGGAGCAGTACTTC
cdr3_aa: CASSPPAGEQYF

j_call: TRBJ2-7
clone_size: few
v_call: TRBV5-1
d_call: -
cdr3_length: 15
cdr3_nt: TGCGCCAGCAGCTTGGGACAGGAAGACCCCTACGAGCAGTACTTC
cdr3_aa: CASSLGQEDPYEQYF

j_call: TRBJ2-1
clone_size: -
v_call: TRBV7-9
d_call: -
cdr3_length: 16
cdr3_nt: TGTGCCAGCAGCTTAGCGTATCCCCATTTTCCCGTCGAGCAGTTCTTC
cdr3_aa: CASSLAYPHFPVEQFF

j_call: TRBJ2-3
clone_size: few
v_call: TRBV7-2
d_call: -
cdr3_length: 15
cdr3_nt: TGTGCCAGCAGCCCGTACATTTCTAGCACAGATACGCAGTATTTT
cdr3_aa: CASSPYISSTDTQYF

j_call: TRBJ2-2
clone_size: few
v_call: TRBV5-1
d_call: TRBD2
cdr3_length: 18
cdr3_nt: TGCGCCAGCAGCTCGAACGGACTAGCGGGCATGAACACCGGGGAGCTGTTTTTT
cdr3_aa: CASSSNGLAGMNTGELFF

j_call: TRBJ1-1
clone_size: -
v_call: TRBV6-1
d_call: TRBD1
cdr3_length: 14
cdr3_nt: TGTGCCAGCAGACCGGGACAGGGGTTTGGAGAAGCTTTCTTT
cdr3_aa: CASRPGQGFGEAFF

j_call: TRBJ2-2
clone_size: -
v_call: TRBV7-2
d_call: -
cdr3_length: 14
cdr3_nt: TGTGCCAGCAGCCTATTTCGGAATACCGGGGAGCTGTTTTTT
cdr3_aa: CASSLFRNTGELFF